These T cell receptor beta chains were read from a single sample in a study of T cell changes during pregnancy in multiple sclerosis. This table comes from immunoSEQ multiplex PCR, and its TCRdb copy is limited to in-frame clones, with some not included. The sample yields roughly 40,000 clones, more than 85% seen once. The specimen comprised CD4+ T cells from peripheral blood mononuclear cells, sampled after pregnancy. The receptors stem from a female donor in good health, enrolled as a control in a pregnancy study. The CDR3 runs from the conserved cysteine through the conserved F or W. Each record gives: clone size, CDR3 length, D gene, V gene, J gene, CDR3 protein, CDR3 DNA. A D gene is named only where the DNA matches it firmly. A row's size may be missing; if present it is once, few, many or a size class.

>-|14|TRBD1|TRBV28|TRBJ1-1
CASRPPGQGFEAFF
TGTGCCAGCAGACCGCCGGGACAGGGTTTTGAAGCTTTCTTT
>-|18|TRBD2|TRBV14|TRBJ2-1
CASSQGLAGALSYNEQFF
TGTGCCAGCAGCCAGGGACTAGCGGGGGCCCTCTCCTACAATGAGCAGTTCTTC
>-|15|-|TRBV4-2|TRBJ2-2
CASSPGGGITGELFF
TGTGCCAGCAGCCCGGGGGGCGGAATCACCGGGGAGCTGTTTTTT
>-|14|-|TRBV6-5|TRBJ1-2
CASRRGQGNYGYTF
TGTGCCAGCAGGAGGGGTCAGGGGAACTATGGCTACACCTTC
>-|14|TRBD1|TRBV9|TRBJ2-1
CASSVEGTGDEQFF
TGTGCCAGCAGCGTAGAGGGGACAGGCGATGAGCAGTTCTTC
>-|14|TRBD2|TRBV9|TRBJ2-7
CASSVGTSGYEQYF
TGTGCCAGCAGCGTAGGGACTAGCGGCTACGAGCAGTACTTC
>-|17|TRBD1|TRBV2|TRBJ2-2
CASSPLLQGAGAGELFF
TGTGCCAGCAGCCCTTTATTACAGGGGGCGGGCGCCGGGGAGCTGTTTTTT
>-|16|-|TRBV5-1|TRBJ1-3
CASSLAGPDSGNTIYF
TGCGCCAGCAGCTTGGCGGGTCCTGACTCTGGAAACACCATATATTTT
>-|14|-|TRBV7-8|TRBJ2-1
CASSLRLGRNEQFF
TGTGCCAGCAGCTTAAGGTTGGGGCGCAATGAGCAGTTCTTC
>-|14|-|TRBV5-1|TRBJ2-3
CASGGGQGRDTQYF
TGCGCCAGCGGGGGGGGCCAAGGTAGGGATACGCAGTATTTT
>-|17|TRBD1|TRBV4-3|TRBJ2-2
CASSQDQGQGGTGELFF
TGCGCCAGCAGCCAAGATCAAGGACAGGGTGGCACCGGGGAGCTGTTTTTT
>-|14|-|TRBV5-6|TRBJ1-1
CASSLTDENTEAFF
TGTGCCAGCAGCTTGACAGACGAGAACACTGAAGCTTTCTTT
>-|14|-|TRBV11-1|TRBJ2-3
CASSPRMSTDTQYF
TGTGCCAGCAGCCCCAGAATGAGCACAGATACGCAGTATTTT
>-|16|TRBD1|TRBV5-1|TRBJ1-4
CASSLTGQATNEKLFF
TGCGCCAGCAGCTTGACGGGACAGGCAACTAATGAAAAACTGTTTTTT
>-|12|-|TRBV19|TRBJ2-7
CATTEGGDEQYF
TGTGCCACTACCGAAGGAGGGGACGAGCAGTACTTC
>-|15|-|TRBV19|TRBJ2-5
CASSIGAGPQETQYF
TGTGCCAGTAGTATTGGTGCGGGGCCGCAAGAGACCCAGTACTTC
>few|12|-|TRBV6-1|TRBJ1-1
CASSEPRREAFF
TGTGCCAGCAGTGAACCCCGGAGGGAGGCTTTCTTT
>-|15|-|TRBV11-2|TRBJ2-7
CASSLGAGRYYEQYF
TGTGCCAGCAGCTTAGGCGCCGGCAGGTATTACGAGCAGTACTTC
>-|13|-|TRBV5-1|TRBJ1-2
CASGPKPSYGYTF
TGCGCCAGCGGCCCGAAGCCTAGCTATGGCTACACCTTC
>-|14|-|TRBV14|TRBJ1-4
CASSPSVRDEKLFF
TGTGCCAGCAGCCCCTCAGTGAGGGATGAAAAACTGTTTTTT
>-|15|-|TRBV15|TRBJ2-3
CATSRDNRATDTQYF
TGTGCCACCAGCAGAGATAACAGGGCCACAGATACGCAGTATTTT